Presented here are 5 T cell receptor beta chains from one specimen sequenced in a study of cytomegalovirus exposure and HLA in healthy donors. The protocol was immunoSEQ multiplex PCR, while the TCRdb copy is restricted to in-frame clones and leaves out a portion. Found here are around 190,000 clones, approximately 86% of them singletons; the top ten hold approximately 7.7%. The sequenced sample consisted of PBMCs. The origin of the receptors is a man in his thirties or forties in good health and CMV-seropositive.

The chain recombines TRBV7-2 with TRBJ2-7; D gene ambiguous. The germline gives CDR1 SGHTA, CDR2 FQGNSA. V was pared by 5 bases and J by 3 bases, with 5 bases between. The CDR3 consists of 11 residues. The CDR3 DNA follows: TGTGCCAGCAGCGAGAACTACGAGCAGTACTTC. Translating gives CASSENYEQYF.

The V call is TRBV18, the J call TRBJ2-1, with D maybe TRBD1 (5 bases). The CDR3 covers 14 residues. Germline V gene lookup returns CDR1 KGHSH and CDR2 LQKENI. Trimming shortened V by 2 bases and J by 6 bases, and 11 bases separated the two germline ends. CDR3 region: CASSPLGVGNEQFF. The CDR3 DNA follows: TGTGCCAGCTCACCATTAGGGGTGGGCAATGAGCAGTTCTTC.

V is TRBV2 and J is TRBJ1-3; D gene uncertain. Germline CDR1 SNHLY, CDR2 FYNNEI. V gave up 3 bases and J gave up 4 bases, with 4 bases separating them. The CDR3 sequence is 12 residues long. Here the CDR3 reads CASSDPGNTIYF. CDR3 DNA sequence: TGTGCCAGCAGTGATCCCGGAAACACCATATATTTT.

The CDR3: CASSLETSRNTGELFF. In nucleotides, the CDR3 is TGTGCCAGCAGCTTAGAGACTAGCCGGAACACCGGGGAGCTGTTTTTT. The chain employs TRBV13 and TRBJ2-2; 7 bases fit TRBD2. The CDR3 covers 16 residues. The trim removed 1 base at V and 1 base at J, leaving 3 bases unmatched. Per the germline V gene, CDR1 is PRHDT and CDR2 is FYEKMQ (reference sequence).

This chain joins TRBV5-1 and TRBJ1-2; D uncertain. The V gene lost 0 bases and the J gene lost 2 bases, with 8 bases spanning the gap. The CDR3 is 14 amino acids. The germline CDR1 and CDR2 sequences are SGHRS and YFSETQ. CDR3 protein: CASSLVGSNYGYTF. The CDR3, as DNA: TGCGCCAGCAGCTTGGTGGGCAGCAACTATGGCTACACCTTC.